This T cell receptor beta chain was obtained from a study of T cell clones after liver transplantation. Looking at the study overall: Apart from a few HCV-positive recipients, transplants were for non-autoimmune, non-viral reasons. Without induction therapy, subjects received standard immunosuppression until 12-24 months post-transplant.

This CDR3 comprises 13 residues. The V gene lost 3 bases and the J gene lost 3 bases, with 5 bases spanning the gap. CDR1 and CDR2 (germline): LNHDA, SQIVND (reference sequence). Generated by immunoSEQ multiplex PCR, the TCRdb table keeps only in-frame clones and is missing some. The repertoire holds tens of thousands of clones, with 86% as singletons. The chain uses TRBV19 and TRBJ2-2; D uncertain. Sequencing was performed on CD8+ T cells from blood, taken 12 months after liver transplant. The receptor was derived from a human patient who received a liver transplant. A share of the T cells may be of graft donor origin. The CDR3 DNA sequence: TGTGCCAGTAGTATTCTTTACACCGGGGAGCTGTTTTTT. It encodes CASSILYTGELFF. Based on the CDR3 plus reference TRBV19 and TRBJ2-2, the full variable domain is DGGITQSPKYLFRKEGQNVTLSCEQNLNHDAMYWYRQDPGQGLRLIYYSQIVNDFQKGDIAEGYSVSREKKESFPLTVTSAQKNPTAFYLCASSILYTGELFFGEGSRLTVL.